Each of the 16 T cell receptor beta chains below was sequenced from the same sample in a study of identical twins. TCRdb analysed the 5' RACE reads with MiXCR anew, one entry per CDR3 protein. Seen here are around 570,000 distinct CDR3 sequences, 9.6% observed once, and the top ten hold around 3.2%. A further study also used this sample, focusing on yellow fever vaccine responses in identical twins.

Specimen: PBMCs. The receptors derive from a woman between 18 and 29 years old in good health.

The genes are TRBV5-1 and TRBJ1-5; the D gene is possibly TRBD1 (5 bases). Germline V gene sequence: CDR1 SGHRS, CDR2 YFSETQ. Trimming removed 0 bases from V and 2 bases from J, with 15 bases in between. The CDR3 runs to 17 residues. The chain's CDR3 is CASSLGGGLGGNQPQHF. The DNA of the CDR3 is TGCGCCAGCAGCTTGGGCGGGGGACTCGGGGGCAATCAGCCCCAGCATTTT.

This clonotype was observed many times. V is TRBV29-1 and J is TRBJ2-4, with D possibly called TRBD1 or TRBD2 (5 bases each). In germline, CDR1 is SQVTM, CDR2 ANQGSEA. The CDR3 spans 12 residues. The V and J ends lost 3 bases and 7 bases respectively, with 10 bases between them. CDR3: CSVEAGTNIQYF. The CDR3 DNA follows: TGCAGCGTTGAGGCAGGGACGAACATTCAGTACTTC.

This clonotype was detected ten times or more. At one end the junction does not follow the germline gene, possibly because of a read error. V and J are TRBV29-1 and TRBJ2-2; D possibly corresponds to TRBD2 (6 bases). The CDR3 covers 13 residues. Germline CDR1 SQVTM, CDR2 ANQGSEA. CDR3: CSGEETRTGELFF. The DNA of the CDR3 is TGCAGCGGTGAAGAGACTAGGACCGGGGAGCTGTTTTTT.

The chain employs TRBV4-3 and TRBJ2-2; D is unresolved. Trimming took 1 base from V and 2 from J, leaving 8 bases between them. The germline V gene encodes CDR1 LGHNA and CDR2 YSLEER. This CDR3 has 15 amino acids. The CDR3 here is CASSQALINTGELFF. The CDR3 bases are TGCGCCAGCAGCCAAGCCCTAATAAACACCGGGGAGCTGTTTTTT.

This clonotype was detected ten times or more. The rearrangement uses TRBV12-3 or TRBV12-4 and TRBJ1-1, with D perhaps matching TRBD1 (6 bases). Trimming removed 3 bases from V and 4 bases from J, with 12 bases in between. The CDR3 has 14 residues. CDR3 coding DNA: TGTGCCAGCAGTTTTGGGGGGCCGAGCACTGAAGCTTTCTTT. Protein: CASSFGGPSTEAFF.

The V gene is TRBV6-2 or TRBV6-3, the J gene TRBJ2-7; 8 positions agree with TRBD2. Trimming cost V 7 bases and J 1 base; bases outside gene matches: 3. Germline assignment: CDR1 MNHEY and CDR2 SVGEGT. The CDR3 totals 13 residues. For the CDR3, the DNA is TGTGCCAGCAACGGGGGGGCTTCCTACGAGCAGTACTTC. It codes for CASNGGASYEQYF.

This clonotype came up many times. This rearrangement joins TRBV29-1 to TRBJ1-1; 7 bases fit TRBD1. J was trimmed by 1 base and V by 5 bases; bases with no gene match: 1. From germline, CDR1 is SQVTM and CDR2 ANQGSEA. The length of the CDR3 is 12 residues. The CDR3 is CSVRDRNTEAFF. The DNA of the CDR3 is TGCAGCGTTAGGGACAGGAACACTGAAGCTTTCTTT. The full variable domain, rest sourced from reference TRBV29-1 and TRBJ1-1, is SAVISQKPSRDICQRGTSLTIQCQVDSQVTMMFWYRQQPGQSLTLIATANQGSEATYESGFVIDKFPISRPNLTFSTLTVSNMSPEDSSIYLCSVRDRNTEAFFGQGTRLTVV.

Note on this clonotype: A much larger clonotype is one base distant, so this may be a read error. This chain links TRBV6-2 or TRBV6-3 with TRBJ2-2; weak D call: TRBD2 (5 bases). Germline V gene sequence: CDR1 MNHEY, CDR2 SVGEGT. The CDR3 length is 15 residues. V lost 5 bases to trimming and J lost 4 bases, with 14 bases between them. CDR3 in DNA: TGTGCCAGCAGTCGGAGAGGGAAGAGCACCGGGGAGCTGTTTTTT. This encodes CASSRRGKSTGELFF.

This clonotype has more than one count but fewer than ten. This chain connects TRBV29-1 to TRBJ2-5; D unresolved. Trimming stripped 1 base from V and 3 bases from J, with 9 bases between. The CDR3 has 13 amino acids. Germline V gene data show CDR1 as SQVTM and CDR2 as ANQGSEA. The CDR3 loop is CSVEVNREETQYF. As DNA, the CDR3 is TGCAGCGTTGAAGTCAACAGAGAAGAGACCCAGTACTTC.

The table lists this clonotype with a few counts. The chain employs TRBV18 and TRBJ2-1; D is tentatively TRBD1 or TRBD2 (5 bases each). V was trimmed by 3 bases and J by 2 bases, leaving 11 bases between them. In germline, CDR1 is KGHSH, CDR2 LQKENI. The CDR3 is made up of 15 amino acids. The DNA of the CDR3 is TGTGCCAGCTCACCCGGGACGGTGACCTACAATGAGCAGTTCTTC. Protein product: CASSPGTVTYNEQFF.

At least ten counts were recorded for this clonotype. The V call is TRBV10-3, the J call TRBJ2-3; 11 bases match TRBD2. This CDR3 spans 17 amino acids. CDR1 is ENHRY and CDR2 is SYGVKD in the germline V gene. With 6 bases clipped from V and 7 bases from J, the junction kept 15 bases outside the gene matches. This CDR3 reads CAIREPGLAGDTNTQYF. The DNA of the CDR3 is TGTGCCATCAGGGAACCAGGACTAGCGGGCGACACGAATACGCAGTATTTT.

Many counts were recorded for this clonotype. The chain carries TRBV4-3 and TRBJ2-7; 9 bases line up with TRBD1. The CDR3 length is 18 residues. The germline V gene has CDR1 LGHNA and CDR2 YSLEER. V lost 0 bases to trimming and J lost 0 bases; unmatched junction nucleotides: 9. This CDR3 reads CASSQEPTGTGNSYEQYF. The CDR3, as DNA: TGCGCCAGCAGCCAAGAGCCGACAGGGACAGGGAACTCCTACGAGCAGTACTTC.

This clonotype was found many times. Here the CDR3 reads CASSRLGTVQTDTQYF. In nucleotides, the CDR3 is TGTGCCAGCAGTCGACTCGGGACAGTTCAGACAGATACGCAGTATTTT. The J gene is TRBJ2-3, the V gene TRBV6-5; 7 nucleotides match TRBD1. Germline V CDR1 and CDR2: MNHEY, SVGAGI. V shed 5 bases and J 3 bases; nucleotides not matched to a gene: 11. The CDR3 is made up of 16 amino acids.

This clonotype was counted many times. The chain couples TRBV7-8 to TRBJ2-1; D uncertain. Per the germline V gene, CDR1 is SGHVS and CDR2 is FQNEAQ. Trimming left V 5 bases short and J 6 bases short, with 20 bases between. The CDR3 contains 16 residues. CDR3 nucleotide sequence: TGTGCCAGCAGCCCTACGGTCCCCGGGTCTAGCAATGAGCAGTTCTTC. This sequence encodes CASSPTVPGSSNEQFF.

At least ten counts were recorded for this clonotype. The chain joins TRBV11-3 to TRBJ2-7; TRBD1 or TRBD2 may be the D gene (5 bases each). CDR1 is SGHNT and CDR2 is YENEEA in the germline V gene. The CDR3 extends over 21 amino acids. V shed 4 bases and J shed 7 bases, with 38 bases lying between them. The chain's CDR3 is CASSSTPPQPRALGPRGEQYF. In DNA form, the CDR3 reads TGTGCCAGCAGCTCCACCCCGCCCCAACCCCGAGCCCTGGGACCTAGAGGGGAGCAGTACTTC.

CDR3 protein: CSARERVAGYEQYF. CDR3 DNA sequence: TGCAGTGCTAGAGAAAGGGTAGCGGGCTACGAGCAGTACTTC. The chain carries TRBV20-1 and TRBJ2-7, with TRBD2 identical over 7 bases. V was clipped by 0 bases and J by 3 bases; unmatched bases: 5. CDR3 length equals 14 residues. Germline lookup yields CDR1 DFQATT and CDR2 SNEGSKA (reference sequence).